These 20 T cell receptor beta chains were all obtained from the same sample, sequenced in a study of chemoradiotherapy in HPV16-positive cancers. The protocol was immunoSEQ multiplex PCR, while the TCRdb copy is restricted to in-frame clones and leaves out a portion. The data show thousands of clones, about 84% seen once. The source material was tumor tissue, sampled from a patient who underwent chemoradiotherapy. Receptor source: a human donor with HPV-associated anogenital cancer.

The chain has TRBV9 and TRBJ2-5, with D maybe TRBD2 (6 bases). V lost 0 bases and J 4 bases, leaving 13 bases between the germline ends. In germline, CDR1 is SGDLS, CDR2 YYNGEE. The CDR3 covers 15 residues. The CDR3 DNA reads as TGTGCCAGCAGCGTAGTTGGGGAGGAGGGAGAGACCCAGTACTTC. It is translated as CASSVVGEEGETQYF.

The chain carries TRBV7-8 and TRBJ2-7, with D maybe TRBD2 (5 bases). The V end lost 0 bases, the J end lost 7 bases, and 13 bases lay between the germline ends. CDR1 SGHVS and CDR2 FQNEAQ come from the germline V gene. CDR3 length equals 14 residues. The CDR3 nucleotides read TGTGCCAGCAGCTTAGCAGGGCCGACGGGGGAGCAGTACTTC. Its protein is CASSLAGPTGEQYF.

J is TRBJ1-1 and V is TRBV10-1; no clear D. V was shortened by 4 bases and J by 8 bases, with 11 bases between the two germline ends. The CDR3 totals 12 residues. The V gene's germline CDR1 is WNHNN and CDR2 SYGVQD (reference sequence). The CDR3: CASSGVGGEAFF. CDR3 coding DNA: TGCGCCAGCAGTGGGGTCGGTGGAGAAGCTTTCTTT.

The chain links TRBV28 to TRBJ2-7, with 7 bases lining up with TRBD1. Germline values: CDR1 MDHEN, CDR2 SYDVKM. This CDR3 contains 14 residues. With V trimmed by 5 bases and J by 6 bases, 10 bases remained unmatched. CDR3 residues: CASSERQGSGEQYF. CDR3 sequence (DNA): TGTGCCAGCAGTGAAAGACAGGGCTCAGGCGAGCAGTACTTC.

The rearrangement uses TRBV2 and TRBJ2-7; TRBD2 matches 10 bases. CDR3 length equals 16 residues. CDR1 and CDR2 (germline): SNHLY, FYNNEI. With V trimmed by 6 bases and J by 3 bases, 11 bases remained unmatched. The CDR3 DNA sequence: TGTGCCAGCAGCGCGGATGATGAGCGGGGGGGCTACGAGCAGTACTTC. This gives the protein CASSADDERGGYEQYF.

The rearrangement uses TRBV27 and TRBJ2-3; 9 positions agree with TRBD1. The CDR3 has 13 amino acids. CDR1 and CDR2 (germline): MNHEY, SMNVEV (reference sequence). J lost 5 bases, V lost 11 bases, and 8 bases had no gene match. CDR3 sequence: CAVGDRVVDTQYF. In DNA, the CDR3 is TGTGCCGTGGGGGACAGGGTCGTAGATACGCAGTATTTT.

The chain has TRBV7-3 and TRBJ2-6; D is undetermined. Trimming removed 5 bases from V and 5 bases from J, with 13 bases in between. The germline gives CDR1 SGHTA, CDR2 FQGTGA. The length of the CDR3 is 15 residues. The CDR3 protein is CASSASLPRANVLTF. The CDR3 region has the DNA TGTGCCAGCAGCGCCAGTTTACCGAGGGCCAACGTCCTGACTTTC.

The CDR3 coding sequence is TGTGCCTGGATTCTAGCGGGAGGGCCGGCAGATACGCAGTATTTT. Translation gives CAWILAGGPADTQYF. The V and J genes are TRBV30 and TRBJ2-3, with 12 bases that match TRBD2. The germline CDR1 and CDR2 sequences are GTSNPN and SVGIG (reference sequence). V gave up 4 bases and J gave up 4 bases; unmatched junction bases: 6. This CDR3 contains 15 residues.

In this sample, this clone turned up once. The J gene is TRBJ2-1, the V gene TRBV5-4; D uncertain. Germline V gene lookup returns CDR1 SGHNT and CDR2 YYREEE (reference sequence). Trimming pared 1 base from V and 7 bases from J, leaving 21 bases between. CDR3 length: 17 amino acids. In DNA, the CDR3 is TGTGCCAGCAGCTTGTGGGTAAGTCGCGGCAGAAGGAATGAGCAGTTCTTC. Its translation is CASSLWVSRGRRNEQFF. Filled out from reference TRBV5-4 and TRBJ2-1, the complete variable domain reads ETGVTQSPTHLIKTRGQQVTLRCSSQSGHNTVSWYQQALGQGPQFIFQYYREEENGRGNFPPRFSGLQFPNYSSELNVNALELDDSALYLCASSLWVSRGRRNEQFFGPGTRLTVL.

The chain employs TRBV5-1 and TRBJ1-4; D not resolved. This CDR3 is 15 amino acids long. Germline V lookup: CDR1 SGHRS, CDR2 YFSETQ. Deletions cut 4 bases from V and 0 bases from J, with 10 bases between. The CDR3: CASSLEVPTNEKLFF. Here the CDR3 DNA reads TGCGCCAGCAGCCTCGAAGTCCCAACTAATGAAAAACTGTTTTTT.

The chain employs TRBV11-1 and TRBJ2-1, with TRBD1 identical over 11 bases. This CDR3 contains 14 residues. Germline CDR1 reads SGHAT; CDR2 reads FQDESV (reference sequence). V shed 6 bases and J 6 bases; nucleotides not matched to a gene: 4. The CDR3 nucleotides are TGTGCCAGCAGACCTGGGACAGGGGGCAATGAGCAGTTCTTC. Its protein product is CASRPGTGGNEQFF. The whole variable domain, remainder taken from reference TRBV11-1 and TRBJ2-1, is EAEVAQSPRYKITEKSQAVAFWCDPISGHATLYWYRQILGQGPELLVQFQDESVVDDSQLPKDRFSAERLKGVDSTLKIQPAELGDSAMYLCASRPGTGGNEQFFGPGTRLTVL.

This chain joins TRBV7-9 and TRBJ2-1, with 9 positions matching TRBD1. The germline V gene has CDR1 SEHNR and CDR2 FQNEAQ (reference sequence). V was clipped by 6 bases and J by 15 bases; unmatched bases: 6. The CDR3 has 11 residues. In nucleotides, the CDR3 is TGTGCCAGCAGTCAAACAGGGGGCCCGTTCTTC. Its translation: CASSQTGGPFF.

The CDR3 is CASIGPLRNEAFF. The CDR3 bases are TGTGCCAGCATAGGACCCCTTAGAAATGAAGCTTTCTTT. The gene calls are TRBV5-4 and TRBJ1-1; D is unclear. Trimming took off 6 bases at V and 7 bases at J, with 16 bases between the two ends. CDR3 length: 13 amino acids. The germline V gene has CDR1 SGHNT and CDR2 YYREEE (reference sequence).

The rearrangement uses TRBV5-4 and TRBJ1-1; weak D call: TRBD1 (5 bases). The V and J ends lost 2 bases and 1 base respectively, with 9 bases between them. Germline CDR1 SGHNT, CDR2 YYREEE (reference sequence). The CDR3 totals 14 residues. CDR3 sequence: CASSLETANTEAFF. The CDR3 nucleotides are TGTGCCAGCAGCTTAGAGACAGCGAACACTGAAGCTTTCTTT.

This chain uses TRBV9 with TRBJ2-3; the match to TRBD1 covers 9 bases. There are 14 residues in the CDR3. V shed 4 bases and J 3 bases; nucleotides not matched to a gene: 3. The germline V gene encodes CDR1 SGDLS and CDR2 YYNGEE. The CDR3 DNA follows: TGTGCCAGCAGCCCAGGGACAGGGACAGATACGCAGTATTTT. Its protein is CASSPGTGTDTQYF.

The chain couples TRBV4-2 to TRBJ2-1; TRBD2 agrees at 12 bases. The CDR3 length is 17 residues. Looked up from germline, CDR1 is LGHNA and CDR2 is YNFKEQ. The trim removed 2 bases at V and 6 bases at J, leaving 8 bases unmatched. In DNA, the CDR3 is TGTGCCAGCAGCCAAAATTTGGAGACTAGCGGGGGCAATGAGCAGTTCTTC. Translating gives CASSQNLETSGGNEQFF.

This chain connects TRBV19 to TRBJ1-3, with D unclear. Germline lookup yields CDR1 LNHDA and CDR2 SQIVND (reference sequence). This CDR3 contains 17 residues. The germline V and J ends were trimmed by 3 bases and 0 bases, with 15 bases remaining between them. CDR3 residues: CASSMLGTINSGNTIYF. Here the CDR3 DNA reads TGTGCCAGTAGTATGTTAGGTACCATCAACTCTGGAAACACCATATATTTT.

The J gene is TRBJ2-5, the V gene TRBV5-1, with TRBD1 matching 9 bases. Germline loops: CDR1 SGHRS, CDR2 YFSETQ. After removal of 0 bases from V and 4 bases from J, the junction contained 10 bases not matched to a gene. This CDR3 is 17 amino acids long. In DNA form, the CDR3 reads TGCGCCAGCAGCTTGGGGAAACAGGGGGCGTTGTTAGAGACCCAGTACTTC. Translated: CASSLGKQGALLETQYF.

The chain carries TRBV5-4 and TRBJ1-3, with a possible D match to TRBD1 (5 bases). The germline V and J ends were trimmed by 1 base and 7 bases, with 15 bases remaining between them. The CDR3 has 15 amino acids. The V gene's germline CDR1 is SGHNT and CDR2 YYREEE (reference sequence). CDR3 sequence (DNA): TGTGCCAGCAGCTTGTTGGGGGAACGGGCGAACACCATATATTTT. Its translation is CASSLLGERANTIYF.

The J gene is TRBJ2-1, the V gene TRBV6-5; 7 bases line up with TRBD1. Germline CDR1 and CDR2: MNHEY and SVGAGI. The CDR3 spans 13 residues. The V and J ends lost 2 bases and 12 bases, in that order; junction bases with no gene match: 7. This chain's CDR3 is CASSYGLSGGQFF. The CDR3 DNA is TGTGCCAGCAGTTACGGGCTGTCAGGGGGGCAGTTCTTC.